This TCR beta chain was recovered during a study of T cell repertoires in cytomegalovirus infection. Across the whole study: Signatures in public TCR beta sequences pointed to both CMV infection and matching HLA type. Study results and limitations: The ex vivo response showed dominance by HLA-C-restricted CMV-specific TCR beta clonotypes. Identification of carriers of CMV plus the relevant HLA was performed using cumulative public TCR beta family frequency.

In TCRdb, the reads were re-called with MiXCR into one record per CDR3 protein. The sample consists of 170,000 or so distinct CDR3 sequences, over 13% of them appearing once. Details on this clonotype: Its antigen is undetermined.

The CDR3 sequence is 18 residues long. Losses at the gene ends were 3 bases for V and 3 bases for J; bases not matched to a gene: 10. CDR1 is LNHDA, CDR2 SQIVND, per germline (reference sequence). The V gene is TRBV19, the J gene TRBJ2-6; 8 bases fit TRBD1. The sequence was obtained from a human donor in good health (CMV status not recorded). Some clones in this sample may be carry-over from other donors' samples. The material sequenced was PBMCs. The DNA for the CDR3 is TGTGCCAGTAGTATCAGGGCGACAGGGGCTAATGGGGCCAACGTCCTGACTTTC. Residues: CASSIRATGANGANVLTF. The full variable domain, rest sourced from reference TRBV19 and TRBJ2-6, is DGGITQSPKYLFRKEGQNVTLSCEQNLNHDAMYWYRQDPGQGLRLIYYSQIVNDFQKGDIAEGYSVSREKKESFPLTVTSAQKNPTAFYLCASSIRATGANGANVLTFGAGSRLTVL.